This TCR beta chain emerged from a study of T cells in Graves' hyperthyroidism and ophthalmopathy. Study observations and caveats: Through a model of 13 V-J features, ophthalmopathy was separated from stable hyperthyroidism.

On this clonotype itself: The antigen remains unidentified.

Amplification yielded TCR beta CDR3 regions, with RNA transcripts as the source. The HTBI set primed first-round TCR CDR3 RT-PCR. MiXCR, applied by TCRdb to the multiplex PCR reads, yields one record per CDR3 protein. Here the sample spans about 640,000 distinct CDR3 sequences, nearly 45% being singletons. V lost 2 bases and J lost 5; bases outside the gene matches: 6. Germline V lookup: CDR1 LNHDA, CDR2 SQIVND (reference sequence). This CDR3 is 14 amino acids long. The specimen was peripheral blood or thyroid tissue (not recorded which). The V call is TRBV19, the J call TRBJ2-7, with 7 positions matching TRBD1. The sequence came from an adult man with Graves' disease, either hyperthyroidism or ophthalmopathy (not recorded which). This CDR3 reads CASSIKGATHEQYF. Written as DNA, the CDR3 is TGTGCCAGTAGTATAAAGGGGGCCACCCACGAGCAGTACTTC.